The TCR beta chain under discussion was sequenced for a study of shared clonotypes between healthy human individuals. Sequenced by immunoSEQ multiplex PCR; TCRdb stores in-frame clones only, minus some. The sample yields some 1,100,000 clones, around 78% seen once. Splitting the CD4+ cells yielded a CD45RA+ naive subset and a CD45RA-negative memory subset. The sequence derives from a young man in good health. Some clones in this sample may be carry-over from other donors' samples. The sample was memory CD4+ T cells from PBMCs. The sample's subset: CD45RA-negative fraction.

This chain's CDR3 is CASNGLGDYGYTF. The CDR3 region has the DNA TGTGCCAGCAACGGGTTGGGGGACTATGGCTACACCTTC. This chain uses TRBV2 with TRBJ1-2; maybe TRBD1 (5 bases). The germline V and J ends were trimmed by 7 bases and 3 bases, with 12 bases remaining between them. CDR1 and CDR2 (germline): SNHLY, FYNNEI. The CDR3 has 13 amino acids.